This passage covers 27 T cell receptor beta chains from one sample sequenced in a study of blood T cell repertoires in COVID-19 (dated by TCRdb to 2020 to 2022). Receptor amplification or capture employed the immunoSEQ multiplex PCR assay. TCRdb re-hosts the immuneACCESS table, in-frame sequences only. Its copies lack some clones; in the studies checked, an unresolved V gene accounts for under half of them, and the cause for the rest is not known. This sample has around 40,000 clones in its table, and 75% to 85% of those were observed once. Approximately 9.1% of the sample is held by the ten biggest clonotypes. The sequencing sample was made of peripheral blood. All receptors derive from a human donor in a cohort sampled during active COVID-19.

V gene TRBV18 combines with J gene TRBJ2-1, with D maybe TRBD1 (6 bases). CDR1 KGHSH and CDR2 LQKENI come from the germline V gene. Trimming left V 5 bases short and J 8 bases short, with 13 bases between. The CDR3 is 13 residues long. DNA for the CDR3: TGTGCCAGCTCAGGGGGCGCTGGGTATGAGCAGTTCTTC. Its translation is CASSGGAGYEQFF.

The rearrangement joins TRBV6-5 to TRBJ1-2, with D possibly matching TRBD1 (5 bases). With 2 bases removed from V and 7 bases from J, the gap between germline ends came to 8 bases. This CDR3 comprises 12 residues. Per germline, CDR1 MNHEY and CDR2 SVGAGI. The CDR3 DNA reads as TGTGCCAGCAGTTACCCCGACAGTGGCTACACCTTC. Its protein is CASSYPDSGYTF.

The V gene is TRBV3-1 (or the pseudogene TRBV3-2), the J gene TRBJ2-1; 11 positions match TRBD2. The CDR3 has 17 residues. The V gene's germline CDR1 is LGHDT and CDR2 YNNKEL (reference sequence). V gave up 4 bases and J gave up 7 bases; unmatched junction bases: 12. Written as DNA, the CDR3 is TGTGCCAGCAGCCCGGCTGCCGGGACTAGCGGAGAGAATGAGCAGTTCTTC. It encodes CASSPAAGTSGENEQFF.

This clone was observed a few times. The chain joins TRBV4-1 to TRBJ2-7; 9 bases agree with TRBD1. This CDR3 is 15 amino acids long. The germline V gene has CDR1 MGHRA and CDR2 YSYEKL. V lost 4 bases, J lost 1 base, and 5 bases stayed unmatched. The CDR3 DNA follows: TGCGCCAGCAGCCTGAGTGGGACAGGGTCCTACGAGCAGTACTTC. This gives the protein CASSLSGTGSYEQYF.

In its sample, this clone was seen a few times. The chain couples TRBV7-2 to TRBJ2-7, with D possibly matching TRBD2 (5 bases). CDR1 and CDR2 from the germline V gene are SGHTA and FQGNSA. With 1 base removed from V and 4 bases from J, the gap between germline ends came to 11 bases. The CDR3 has 14 amino acids. The CDR3 DNA reads TGTGCCAGCAGCTTAGGAGGGAGCAAATACGAGCAGTACTTC. Its translation is CASSLGGSKYEQYF.

CDR3 in amino acids: CASSLSTGKTEAFF. CDR3 coding DNA: TGTGCCAGCAGCTTATCAACAGGGAAGACTGAAGCTTTCTTT. V and J are TRBV7-9 and TRBJ1-1; D may be TRBD1 (6 bases). Trimming stripped 2 bases from V and 5 bases from J, with 12 bases between. CDR3 length: 14 amino acids. Germline lookup yields CDR1 SEHNR and CDR2 FQNEAQ (reference sequence).

This chain uses TRBV6-5 with TRBJ2-5; 8 positions agree with TRBD1. This CDR3 is 13 amino acids long. The germline V gene encodes CDR1 MNHEY and CDR2 SVGAGI. Trimming removed 6 bases from V and 5 bases from J; junction bases left unmatched: 5. CDR3 in DNA: TGTGCCAGCAGGTGGACAGGGAGGGAGACCCAGTACTTC. Protein product: CASRWTGRETQYF.

This chain joins TRBV30 and TRBJ2-2; 7 nucleotides match TRBD2. This CDR3 is built from 13 residues. The V segment lost 4 bases and the J segment 6 bases; nucleotides outside the gene matches: 5. The germline V gene has CDR1 GTSNPN and CDR2 SVGIG (reference sequence). The CDR3 region is CAWNRGEAGELFF. The CDR3 DNA sequence: TGTGCCTGGAACCGGGGGGAGGCCGGGGAGCTGTTTTTT.

This clone was found a few times. The V call is TRBV27, the J call TRBJ2-3; D is uncertain. The germline V gene has CDR1 MNHEY and CDR2 SMNVEV (reference sequence). The CDR3 has 14 amino acids. V was cut by 2 bases and J by 0 bases, with 6 bases left in between. The CDR3 DNA reads as TGTGCCAGCAGTTTAGGGCTTAGCACAGATACGCAGTATTTT. Amino acid sequence: CASSLGLSTDTQYF.

V gene TRBV9 combines with J gene TRBJ1-1; TRBD1 might be the D (5 bases). The CDR3 loop spans 15 amino acids. CDR1 and CDR2 (germline): SGDLS, YYNGEE. Trimming pared 0 bases from V and 1 base from J, leaving 10 bases between. The CDR3 region is CASSVGPQENTEAFF. The CDR3 region has the DNA TGTGCCAGCAGCGTAGGCCCACAGGAGAACACTGAAGCTTTCTTT.

Written as DNA, the CDR3 is TGTGCCAGCACGCCGTCAGGGGGCCACAATGAGCAGTTCTTC. Protein: CASTPSGGHNEQFF. The chain couples TRBV5-4 to TRBJ2-1; the match to TRBD1 covers 8 bases. CDR3 size: 14 residues. The V gene end was trimmed by 6 bases and the J gene end by 5 bases; junction bases not matched to a gene: 7. CDR1 and CDR2 (germline): SGHNT, YYREEE (reference sequence). The full variable domain, its missing parts supplied by reference TRBV5-4 and TRBJ2-1, is ETGVTQSPTHLIKTRGQQVTLRCSSQSGHNTVSWYQQALGQGPQFIFQYYREEENGRGNFPPRFSGLQFPNYSSELNVNALELDDSALYLCASTPSGGHNEQFFGPGTRLTVL.

This sequence joins TRBV25-1 and TRBJ2-7, with 8 bases identical to TRBD2. Germline CDR1 and CDR2: MGHDK and SYGVNS. The CDR3 sequence is 16 residues long. Trimming removed 2 bases from V and 0 bases from J; junction bases left unmatched: 6. CDR3 nucleotides: TGTGCCAGCAGTGAACACCGGGGGGGAAACTCCTACGAGCAGTACTTC. Translated, it gives CASSEHRGGNSYEQYF.

The genes are TRBV9 and TRBJ2-3; 7 positions agree with TRBD1. The CDR3 has 17 residues. V shed 0 bases, J shed 0 bases, and the junction held 7 bases outside the gene matches. Germline V gene sequence: CDR1 SGDLS, CDR2 YYNGEE. Here the CDR3 reads CASSVEGTEISTDTQYF. CDR3 sequence (DNA): TGTGCCAGCAGCGTAGAGGGGACAGAGATTAGCACAGATACGCAGTATTTT.

The gene calls are TRBV7-3 and TRBJ2-2; D is ambiguous. CDR1 and CDR2 from the germline V gene are SGHTA and FQGTGA. V lost 1 base, J lost 0 bases, and 12 bases lay in between. This CDR3 is built from 17 residues. CDR3 in amino acids: CASSLMPRSTNTGELFF. The CDR3 bases are TGTGCCAGCAGCTTAATGCCCAGGTCGACGAACACCGGGGAGCTGTTTTTT.

The gene calls are TRBV9 and TRBJ2-5; TRBD1 is a possible D gene (5 bases). Looked up from germline, CDR1 is SGDLS and CDR2 is YYNGEE. The germline V and J ends were trimmed by 3 bases and 4 bases, with 7 bases remaining between them. The length of the CDR3 is 12 residues. Written as DNA, the CDR3 is TGTGCCAGCAGCGAAAGGGGAGAGACCCAGTACTTC. Encoded protein: CASSERGETQYF.

In regard to this clone: Sequence at one end of the junction differs from germline and may be a read error. This sequence joins TRBV11-2 and TRBJ2-5; TRBD2 is a possible D gene (6 bases). Germline V gene sequence: CDR1 SGHAT, CDR2 FQNNGV. The CDR3 is 16 residues long. As DNA, the CDR3 is TGTGCCAGCAGCTTAGGAATTAGCGGTACAAGAGAGTCCCAGTACTTC. Amino acid sequence: CASSLGISGTRESQYF.

This clone was seen a handful of times. The CDR3, as DNA: TGCAGCGTTGAAGGTCGGAGAGAGCCTAATGAGCAGTTCTTC. This sequence encodes CSVEGRREPNEQFF. The rearrangement joins TRBV29-1 to TRBJ2-1; D not resolved. Between the trimmed V and J ends, which lost 1 base and 7 bases, there was a span of 14 bases. CDR1 is SQVTM and CDR2 is ANQGSEA in the germline V gene. This CDR3 contains 14 residues.

The rearrangement joins TRBV30 to TRBJ2-7; 10 bases match TRBD1. After removal of 4 bases from V and 4 bases from J, the junction contained 7 bases not matched to a gene. The CDR3 is made up of 14 amino acids. The V gene's germline CDR1 is GTSNPN and CDR2 SVGIG (reference sequence). Written as DNA, the CDR3 is TGTGCCTGGACTCCGGGACAGGGGCCTTACGAGCAGTACTTC. Translation gives CAWTPGQGPYEQYF.

The rearrangement uses TRBV5-4 and TRBJ1-6; TRBD1 matches 7 bases. With 3 bases clipped from V and 5 bases from J, the junction kept 8 bases outside the gene matches. CDR3 size: 16 residues. Germline V gene data show CDR1 as SGHNT and CDR2 as YYREEE (reference sequence). The CDR3 loop is CASSSETGFHNSPLHF. The CDR3 DNA reads as TGTGCCAGCAGCTCCGAGACAGGGTTCCATAATTCACCCCTCCACTTT.

The V gene is TRBV3-1 (or the pseudogene TRBV3-2), the J gene TRBJ1-1; TRBD1 agrees at 10 bases. The V and J ends lost 1 base and 5 bases, in that order; junction bases with no gene match: 7. In germline, CDR1 is LGHDT, CDR2 YNNKEL (reference sequence). CDR3 length: 16 residues. The CDR3 region has the DNA TGTGCCAGCAGCCAAGGGGCGACAGGGGGCAGAACTGAAGCTTTCTTT. This sequence encodes CASSQGATGGRTEAFF.

The chain employs TRBV27 and TRBJ1-2, with D tentatively TRBD1 (5 bases). Between the trimmed V and J ends, which lost 1 base and 4 bases, there was a span of 16 bases. Germline V lookup: CDR1 MNHEY, CDR2 SMNVEV (reference sequence). This CDR3 has 16 residues. CDR3 protein: CASSLWGDGLAYGYTF. Written as DNA, the CDR3 is TGTGCCAGCAGTTTATGGGGGGACGGACTTGCCTATGGCTACACCTTC.

This clone has just a few counts. The rearrangement links TRBV7-2 to TRBJ1-6, with D possibly TRBD1 on 5 matching bases. Trimming left V 6 bases short and J 10 bases short, with 13 bases between. The CDR3 has 13 amino acids. Germline V gene data show CDR1 as SGHTA and CDR2 as FQGNSA. The CDR3 bases are TGTGCCAGCAGGGGGCCAGTTGGATCACCCCTCCACTTT. This sequence encodes CASRGPVGSPLHF.

The V call is TRBV3-1 (or the pseudogene TRBV3-2), the J call TRBJ2-6, with D hard to call. Deletions cut 8 bases from V and 1 base from J, with 6 bases between. Germline assignment: CDR1 LGHDT and CDR2 YNNKEL (reference sequence). The CDR3 loop spans 13 amino acids. DNA of the CDR3: TGTGCCAGCCAAGAGTCTGGGGCCAACGTCCTGACTTTC. Translation: CASQESGANVLTF.

The chain is built from TRBV19 and TRBJ2-3, with a possible D match to TRBD1 (5 bases). Germline CDR1 LNHDA, CDR2 SQIVND (reference sequence). This CDR3 has 16 amino acids. V lost 2 bases, J lost 3 bases, and 15 bases lay in between. CDR3 sequence: CASSIRARALTDTQYF. The CDR3 coding sequence is TGTGCCAGTAGTATAAGGGCCAGGGCTTTGACAGATACGCAGTATTTT. Filled out from reference TRBV19 and TRBJ2-3, the complete variable domain reads DGGITQSPKYLFRKEGQNVTLSCEQNLNHDAMYWYRQDPGQGLRLIYYSQIVNDFQKGDIAEGYSVSREKKESFPLTVTSAQKNPTAFYLCASSIRARALTDTQYFGPGTRLTVL.

This clone was recorded only once. The chain joins TRBV15 to TRBJ2-7; TRBD1 might be the D (5 bases). The CDR3 covers 13 residues. Germline loops: CDR1 LNHNV, CDR2 YYDKDF (reference sequence). Trimming took 5 bases from V and 2 from J, leaving 10 bases between them. The DNA for the CDR3 is TGTGCCACCAGCGACCCACAGGCCTACGAGCAGTACTTC. Amino acids: CATSDPQAYEQYF.

The chain joins TRBV7-9 to TRBJ1-1, with TRBD1 matching 7 bases. The CDR3 is 16 residues long. CDR1 is SEHNR and CDR2 is FQNEAQ in the germline V gene (reference sequence). V lost 6 bases to trimming and J lost 0 bases; unmatched junction nucleotides: 10. CDR3 coding DNA: TGTGCCAGCAGTCAGACAGGGTTCGGGGTGAACACTGAAGCTTTCTTT. Translation: CASSQTGFGVNTEAFF.

The chain couples TRBV19 to TRBJ2-7; maybe TRBD2 (5 bases). Per germline, CDR1 LNHDA and CDR2 SQIVND (reference sequence). The CDR3 totals 14 residues. V was cut by 5 bases and J by 0 bases, with 11 bases left in between. CDR3 nucleotides: TGTGCCAGTAGTGTAGGGAGTAGCTCCTACGAGCAGTACTTC. This gives the protein CASSVGSSSYEQYF.